Sequencing of this T cell receptor (beta chain) was carried out in a study of blood T cell repertoires in COVID-19. TCRdb keeps only in-frame clones here, not all; method: immunoSEQ multiplex PCR. Of some 100,000 clones listed, around 67% are singletons. This CDR3 has 15 amino acids. Germline trimming cut 1 base from V and 8 bases from J; bases unmatched to any gene: 6. CDR1 is SGHTA, CDR2 FQGNSA, per germline. The material sequenced was peripheral blood. The rearrangement links TRBV7-2 to TRBJ2-1; TRBD1 aligns across 9 bases. The sequence was collected from a man between 65 and 79 years old with COVID-19, enrolled during active disease. CDR3 DNA: TGTGCCAGCAGCTTAGACAGGGGGCTTGCCGATGAGCAGTTCTTC. This encodes CASSLDRGLADEQFF.